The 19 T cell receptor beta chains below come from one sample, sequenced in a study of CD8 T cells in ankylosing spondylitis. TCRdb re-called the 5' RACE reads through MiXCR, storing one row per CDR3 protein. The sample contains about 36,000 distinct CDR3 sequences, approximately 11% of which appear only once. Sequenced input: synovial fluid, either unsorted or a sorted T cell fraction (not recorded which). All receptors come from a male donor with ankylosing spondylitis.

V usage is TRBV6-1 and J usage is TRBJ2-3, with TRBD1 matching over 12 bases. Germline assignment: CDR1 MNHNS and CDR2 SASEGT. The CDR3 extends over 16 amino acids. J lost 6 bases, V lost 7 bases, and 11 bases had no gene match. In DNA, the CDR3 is TGTGCCAGCATTCTGTCCCGGGACAGGGGGCAGGATACGCAGTATTTT. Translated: CASILSRDRGQDTQYF.

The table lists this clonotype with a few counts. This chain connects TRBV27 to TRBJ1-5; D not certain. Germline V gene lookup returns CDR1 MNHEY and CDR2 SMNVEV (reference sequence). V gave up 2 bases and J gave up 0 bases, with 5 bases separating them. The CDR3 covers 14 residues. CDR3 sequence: CASSLGYSNQPQHF. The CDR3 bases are TGTGCCAGCAGTTTAGGGTATAGCAATCAGCCCCAGCATTTT.

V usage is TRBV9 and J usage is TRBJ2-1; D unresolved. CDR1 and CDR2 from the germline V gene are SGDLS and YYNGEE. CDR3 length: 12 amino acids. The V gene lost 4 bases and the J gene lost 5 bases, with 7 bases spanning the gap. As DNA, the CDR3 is TGTGCCAGCAGCAGAGTTAACAATGAGCAGTTCTTC. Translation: CASSRVNNEQFF.

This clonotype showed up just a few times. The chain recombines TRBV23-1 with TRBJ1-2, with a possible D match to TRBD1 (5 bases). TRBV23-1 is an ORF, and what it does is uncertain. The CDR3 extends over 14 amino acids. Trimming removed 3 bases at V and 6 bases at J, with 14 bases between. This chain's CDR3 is CASSHRDVPHGYTF. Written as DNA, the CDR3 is TGCGCCAGCAGTCATCGGGACGTCCCGCATGGCTACACCTTC.

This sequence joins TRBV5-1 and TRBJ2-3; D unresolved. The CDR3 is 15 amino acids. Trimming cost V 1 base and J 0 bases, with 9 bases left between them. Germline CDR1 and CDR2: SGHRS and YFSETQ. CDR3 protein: CASSLTGFSTDTQYF. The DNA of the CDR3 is TGCGCCAGCAGCTTGACTGGCTTTAGCACAGATACGCAGTATTTT.

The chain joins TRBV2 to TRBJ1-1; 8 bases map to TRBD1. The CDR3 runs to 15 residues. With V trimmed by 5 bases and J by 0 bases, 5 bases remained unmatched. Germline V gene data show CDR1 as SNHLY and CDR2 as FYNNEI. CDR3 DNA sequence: TGTGCCAGCAGTTCCGGACAGGGTATGAACACTGAAGCTTTCTTT. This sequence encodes CASSSGQGMNTEAFF.

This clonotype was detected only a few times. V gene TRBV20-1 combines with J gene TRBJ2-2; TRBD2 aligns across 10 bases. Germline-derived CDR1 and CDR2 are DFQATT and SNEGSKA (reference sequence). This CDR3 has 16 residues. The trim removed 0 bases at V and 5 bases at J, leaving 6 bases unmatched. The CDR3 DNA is TGCAGTGCTAGAGAAGCGGGAGGGCCGGAGACCGGGGAGCTGTTTTTT. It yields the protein CSAREAGGPETGELFF.

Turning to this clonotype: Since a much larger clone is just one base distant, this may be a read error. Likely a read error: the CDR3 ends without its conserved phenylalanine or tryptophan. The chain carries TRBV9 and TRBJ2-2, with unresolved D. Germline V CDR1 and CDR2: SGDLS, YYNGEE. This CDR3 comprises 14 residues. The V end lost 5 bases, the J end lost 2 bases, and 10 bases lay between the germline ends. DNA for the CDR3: TGTGCCAGCAGTCAAGACTCAAACACCGGGGAGCTGTTTCTT. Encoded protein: CASSQDSNTGELFL.

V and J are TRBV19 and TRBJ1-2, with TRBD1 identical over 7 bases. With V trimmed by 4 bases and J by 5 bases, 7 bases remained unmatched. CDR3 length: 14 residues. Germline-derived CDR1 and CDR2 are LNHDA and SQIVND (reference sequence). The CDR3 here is CASSKLPGQYGYTF. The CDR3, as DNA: TGTGCCAGTAGTAAGCTACCGGGACAGTATGGCTACACCTTC.

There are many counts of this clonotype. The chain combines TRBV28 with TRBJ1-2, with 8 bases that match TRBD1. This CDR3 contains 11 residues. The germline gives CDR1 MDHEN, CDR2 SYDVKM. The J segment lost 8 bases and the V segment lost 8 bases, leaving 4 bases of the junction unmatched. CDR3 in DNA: TGTGCCAGCTGGACAGGGCAGGGCTACACCTTC. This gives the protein CASWTGQGYTF.

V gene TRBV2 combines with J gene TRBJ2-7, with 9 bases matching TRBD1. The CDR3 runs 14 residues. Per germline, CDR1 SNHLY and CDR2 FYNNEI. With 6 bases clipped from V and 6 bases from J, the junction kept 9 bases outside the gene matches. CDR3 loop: CASSASGTGSEQYF. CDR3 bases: TGTGCCAGCAGCGCCTCCGGGACAGGGTCCGAGCAGTACTTC.

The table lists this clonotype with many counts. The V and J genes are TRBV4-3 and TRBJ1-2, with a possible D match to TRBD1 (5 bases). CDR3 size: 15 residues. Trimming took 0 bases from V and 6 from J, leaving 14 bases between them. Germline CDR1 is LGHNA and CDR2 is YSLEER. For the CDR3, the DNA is TGCGCCAGCAGCCAAGATGGGACTCCGAGGGATGGCTACACCTTC. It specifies CASSQDGTPRDGYTF.

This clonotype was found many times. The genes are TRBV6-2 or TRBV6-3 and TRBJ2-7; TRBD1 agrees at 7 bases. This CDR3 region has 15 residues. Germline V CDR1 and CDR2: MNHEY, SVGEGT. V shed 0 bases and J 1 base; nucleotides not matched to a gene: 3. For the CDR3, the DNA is TGTGCCAGCAGTTACTCACGGGACAGTTCCTACGAGCAGTACTTC. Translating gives CASSYSRDSSYEQYF.

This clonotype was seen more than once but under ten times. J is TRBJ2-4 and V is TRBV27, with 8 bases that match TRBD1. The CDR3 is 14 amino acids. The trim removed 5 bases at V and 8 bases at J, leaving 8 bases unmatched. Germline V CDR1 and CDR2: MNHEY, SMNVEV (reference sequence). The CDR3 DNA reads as TGTGCCAGCAGTCCCCGGACAGGGAGAGACATTCAGTACTTC. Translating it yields CASSPRTGRDIQYF.

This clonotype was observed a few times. CDR3 sequence reads: CASRATTPGGYNEQFF. DNA of the CDR3: TGTGCCAGCAGGGCAACTACCCCGGGGGGCTACAATGAGCAGTTCTTC. The chain joins TRBV2 to TRBJ2-1; 7 bases fit TRBD2. This CDR3 is 16 amino acids long. Germline trimming cut 6 bases from V and 3 bases from J; bases unmatched to any gene: 11. Per germline, CDR1 SNHLY and CDR2 FYNNEI.

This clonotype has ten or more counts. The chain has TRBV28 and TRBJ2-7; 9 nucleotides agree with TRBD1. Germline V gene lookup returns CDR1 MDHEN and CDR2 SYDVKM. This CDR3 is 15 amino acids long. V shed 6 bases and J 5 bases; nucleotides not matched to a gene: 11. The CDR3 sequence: CASSRYGTGPNEQYF. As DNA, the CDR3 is TGTGCCAGCAGCCGGTATGGGACAGGGCCCAACGAGCAGTACTTC.

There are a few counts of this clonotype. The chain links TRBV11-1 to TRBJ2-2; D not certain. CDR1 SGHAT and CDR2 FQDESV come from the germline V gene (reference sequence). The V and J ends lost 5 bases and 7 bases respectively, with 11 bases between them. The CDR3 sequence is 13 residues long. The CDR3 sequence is CASSPREVGELFF. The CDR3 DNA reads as TGTGCCAGCAGCCCCCGAGAGGTCGGGGAGCTGTTTTTT.

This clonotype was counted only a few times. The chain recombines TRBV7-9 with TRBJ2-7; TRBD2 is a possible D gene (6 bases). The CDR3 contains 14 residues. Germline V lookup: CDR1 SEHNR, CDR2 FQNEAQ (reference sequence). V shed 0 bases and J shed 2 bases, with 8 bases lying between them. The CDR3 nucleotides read TGTGCCAGCAGCTTAGCACTAGCCCCCTACGAGCAGTACTTC. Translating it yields CASSLALAPYEQYF.

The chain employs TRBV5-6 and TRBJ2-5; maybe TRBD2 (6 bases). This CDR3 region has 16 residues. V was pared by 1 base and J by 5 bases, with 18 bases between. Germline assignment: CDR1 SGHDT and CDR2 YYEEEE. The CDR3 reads CASSLKPRLVTETQYF. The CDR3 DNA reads TGTGCCAGCAGCTTGAAACCCCGACTAGTGACGGAGACCCAGTACTTC.